The clone carrying this TCR beta chain was detected only a few times. Its antigen is not identified. The data belong to a study of T cell repertoires in cytomegalovirus infection. One entry per CDR3 protein results from TCRdb running MiXCR on the reads. The sample contains approximately 310,000 distinct CDR3 sequences, 20% to 25% of which appear only once. The input for sequencing was cultured PBMCs, taken from culture after CMV antigen stimulation. The receptor was isolated from a human donor in good health (CMV status not recorded). Some clones in this sample may be carry-over from other donors' samples.

CDR3 in DNA: TGCAGCGTTCCGGCCATCGGGACAGGGGGCCCGGGGGAGCAGTACTTC. Protein sequence: CSVPAIGTGGPGEQYF. This sequence joins TRBV29-1 and TRBJ2-7, with 12 nucleotides matching TRBD1. The junction had 15 bases not matched to a gene; V was cut back by 5 bases and J by 7 bases. CDR3 length: 16 amino acids. From germline, CDR1 is SQVTM and CDR2 ANQGSEA.